This TCR beta chain was profiled in a study of Ad26.COV2.S vaccination and SARS-CoV-2 variants. Study-wide findings and caveats: Vaccinated and placebo-treated recipients had similar non-spike TCR breadth.

A remark on this clone: Its antigen is currently unknown.

The J segment lost 5 bases and the V segment lost 4 bases, leaving 3 bases of the junction unmatched. This CDR3 has 13 residues. Per germline, CDR1 SGHAT and CDR2 FQNNGV. Specified treatment: 15 to 20 received Ad26.COV2.S at low or high dose, single or two shots; 5 received placebo; per-sample allocation not given. It was on day 63 after the first vaccine or placebo injection that samples were taken. The table came from immunoSEQ multiplex PCR; TCRdb's copy has only in-frame clones and leaves some out. This sample has about 400,000 clones, with about 85% found just once. This sequence originates from a person aged 18-65 years who received the Ad26.COV2.S COVID-19 vaccine or a placebo. Sample: peripheral blood, taken in a trial of Ad26.COV2.S vaccine versus placebo. This sequence joins TRBV11-2 and TRBJ2-3, with TRBD1 identical over 7 bases. CDR3 amino acids: CASSSTGEDTQYF. The CDR3 nucleotides are TGTGCCAGCAGCTCCACAGGGGAAGATACGCAGTATTTT.